The text below deals with one TCR beta chain. The antigen is unknown. The CDR3 extends over 16 amino acids. Per germline, CDR1 MNHNY and CDR2 SVGAGI (reference sequence). V shed 2 bases and J 5 bases; nucleotides not matched to a gene: 9. The sample belongs to a study of somatic mutations in cytotoxic T cells in rheumatoid arthritis. Overall study context: Flow sorting yielded some V beta antibody-stained T-cell populations at nearly 100% purity, among them V beta1+ cells sequenced for TCRB.

Study results and limitations: Reported slight underrepresentation of TRBV07 in rheumatoid arthritis patients was not subjected to multiple-comparison adjustment. Among under 75 patients, 8 showed a largest CD8+ clone that surpassed 20% of CD8+ cells.

Method: immunoSEQ multiplex PCR; TCRdb's copy keeps in-frame clones and lacks some. The sample includes 3,500 to 5,000 clones, 80% to 95% seen only once; the top ten take about 7.5%. The sample comprised CD8+ T cells sorted from blood. The clonotype was recovered from a woman aged 55-75 years with rheumatoid arthritis. The V gene is TRBV6-6, the J gene TRBJ2-3, with 8 nucleotides matching TRBD2. CDR3 amino acids: CASSYPAGGRVDTQYF. Written as DNA, the CDR3 is TGTGCCAGCAGTTACCCGGCGGGGGGTCGGGTAGATACGCAGTATTTT.